These 20 T cell receptor beta chains originate from one sample sequenced in a study of T cells in pancreatic ductal adenocarcinoma. Profiling relied on immunoSEQ multiplex PCR, and the TCRdb table lists in-frame clones only, not all of them. The data contain 100,000 or so clones, 90% to 95% of them singletons. Selected pancreatic ductal adenocarcinoma patients had undergone surgery without neoadjuvant therapy. Sequenced input: PBMCs. These receptor sequences come from a human donor with pancreatic ductal adenocarcinoma.

The rearrangement uses TRBV7-9 and TRBJ2-2; 10 nucleotides line up with TRBD2. V lost 2 bases and J lost 6; bases outside the gene matches: 3. The CDR3 totals 15 residues. Per germline, CDR1 SEHNR and CDR2 FQNEAQ (reference sequence). The DNA for the CDR3 is TGTGCCAGCAGCTTATTAGCGGGAGGTTCCGGGGAGCTGTTTTTT. Its translation is CASSLLAGGSGELFF.

The chain joins TRBV5-6 to TRBJ2-7; TRBD2 matches 7 bases. CDR3 length: 15 amino acids. The germline V gene has CDR1 SGHDT and CDR2 YYEEEE. V was pared by 3 bases and J by 4 bases, with 10 bases of the junction left unmatched. As DNA, the CDR3 is TGTGCCAGCAGCTCCCTGGTGGGGGGGATGTACGAGCAGTACTTC. As protein: CASSSLVGGMYEQYF.

The rearrangement uses TRBV7-6 and TRBJ2-5, with 7 positions matching TRBD2. CDR3 size: 15 residues. After removal of 0 bases from V and 7 bases from J, the junction contained 8 bases not matched to a gene. The germline V gene has CDR1 SGHVS and CDR2 FNYEAQ. As DNA, the CDR3 is TGTGCCAGCAGCTTAGCGAGGACGGGGGGTGGGACCCAGTACTTC. It encodes CASSLARTGGGTQYF.

This rearrangement joins TRBV6-1 to TRBJ2-7, with a possible D match to TRBD1 (5 bases). This CDR3 has 15 residues. V lost 6 bases and J lost 6, with 21 bases in between. Germline loops: CDR1 MNHNS, CDR2 SASEGT. In DNA, the CDR3 is TGTGCCAGCAGCCTCGCCAGGGTAGTGTTTGGCGAGCAGTACTTC. The encoded protein is CASSLARVVFGEQYF.

The gene calls are TRBV28 and TRBJ2-1, with 7 bases matching TRBD2. Looked up from germline, CDR1 is MDHEN and CDR2 is SYDVKM. The CDR3 is 16 amino acids. V lost 5 bases to trimming and J lost 4 bases; unmatched junction nucleotides: 11. CDR3 region: CASSPSGASGYNEQFF. CDR3 DNA: TGTGCCAGCAGTCCAAGCGGGGCTAGCGGTTACAATGAGCAGTTCTTC.

V and J are TRBV28 and TRBJ2-2; D is unresolved. CDR3 length: 14 residues. Germline lookup yields CDR1 MDHEN and CDR2 SYDVKM. Trimming stripped 2 bases from V and 2 bases from J, with 6 bases between. The DNA for the CDR3 is TGTGCCAGCAGTTTAAGCTTTAACACCGGGGAGCTGTTTTTT. Translated: CASSLSFNTGELFF.

This chain links TRBV9 with TRBJ2-3; D is possibly TRBD1 (6 bases). This CDR3 is built from 14 residues. Trimming left V 3 bases short and J 3 bases short, with 11 bases between. Germline lookup yields CDR1 SGDLS and CDR2 YYNGEE. The CDR3: CASSEDRSTDTQYF. The CDR3 DNA follows: TGTGCCAGCAGCGAGGACAGATCTACAGATACGCAGTATTTT.

The chain carries TRBV9 and TRBJ2-7; D gene ambiguous. The V gene's germline CDR1 is SGDLS and CDR2 YYNGEE. The CDR3 consists of 13 residues. V was pared by 2 bases and J by 7 bases, with 13 bases between. The CDR3 region has the DNA TGTGCCAGCAGCGTGCATCCGTCGGGTGAGCAGTACTTC. It specifies CASSVHPSGEQYF.

The chain uses TRBV5-1 and TRBJ2-5, with D hard to call. The CDR3 totals 14 residues. Germline CDR1 SGHRS, CDR2 YFSETQ. Trimming cost V 1 base and J 3 bases, with 10 bases left between them. The CDR3 sequence: CASSLIPGKETQYF. The CDR3 region has the DNA TGCGCCAGCAGCTTGATCCCCGGTAAAGAGACCCAGTACTTC.

This clone came up a few times. The gene calls are TRBV28 and TRBJ2-1; TRBD1 might be the D (6 bases). The V end lost 6 bases, the J end lost 1 base, and 16 bases lay between the germline ends. The germline V gene encodes CDR1 MDHEN and CDR2 SYDVKM. This CDR3 comprises 16 residues. The CDR3: CASRATGTLSYNEQFF. As DNA, the CDR3 is TGTGCCAGCAGGGCCACAGGGACCCTTTCCTACAATGAGCAGTTCTTC.

This clone occurred once. This chain joins TRBV5-4 and TRBJ2-5; tentatively, D is TRBD1 (6 bases). The V gene lost 3 bases and the J gene lost 1 base, with 13 bases spanning the gap. Germline CDR1 and CDR2: SGHNT and YYREEE (reference sequence). This CDR3 has 15 amino acids. The CDR3 DNA reads TGTGCCAGCAGCTCGATCGGACAGACCCAAGAGACCCAGTACTTC. Protein product: CASSSIGQTQETQYF.

The sample holds one count of this clone. The gene calls are TRBV2 and TRBJ2-1; tentative D call: TRBD2 (6 bases). Trimming pared 7 bases from V and 7 bases from J, leaving 11 bases between. Per the germline V gene, CDR1 is SNHLY and CDR2 is FYNNEI. The CDR3 is 12 amino acids. The CDR3 sequence: CASTTRGNEQFF. Here the CDR3 DNA reads TGTGCCAGCACGACCCGGGGGAATGAGCAGTTCTTC.

CDR3 residues: CASSEGSSARQETQYF. CDR3 DNA sequence: TGTGCCAGCAGTGAAGGGTCTAGCGCCCGGCAAGAGACCCAGTACTTC. The V call is TRBV6-1, the J call TRBJ2-5; maybe TRBD2 (6 bases). V was trimmed by 1 base and J by 2 bases, leaving 14 bases between them. The CDR3 runs 16 residues. Per the germline V gene, CDR1 is MNHNS and CDR2 is SASEGT.

The chain recombines TRBV10-2 with TRBJ2-1, with a possible D match to TRBD2 (7 bases). V was shortened by 6 bases and J by 8 bases, with 17 bases between the two germline ends. The CDR3 is made up of 14 amino acids. The germline CDR1 and CDR2 sequences are WSHSY and SAAADI. CDR3 sequence reads: CASRGGQNRYEQFF. CDR3 sequence (DNA): TGCGCCAGCAGGGGGGGGCAGAATAGATATGAGCAGTTCTTC.

The chain carries TRBV30 and TRBJ1-5; D is unresolved. Trimming pared 1 base from V and 4 bases from J, leaving 8 bases between. The CDR3 has 13 amino acids. Germline V lookup: CDR1 GTSNPN, CDR2 SVGIG (reference sequence). CDR3 DNA: TGTGCCTGGAGTGGGACTTTGAATCAGCCCCAGCATTTT. Encoded protein: CAWSGTLNQPQHF.

The chain carries TRBV16 and TRBJ2-5; D is unclear. CDR3 length: 15 amino acids. The V gene's germline CDR1 is KGHSY and CDR2 FQNENV. Trimming stripped 0 bases from V and 1 base from J, with 9 bases between. CDR3 in DNA: TGTGCCAGCAGCCAATCTTCCCGGAGCCAAGAGACCCAGTACTTC. The encoded protein is CASSQSSRSQETQYF.

This clone was found once. The chain joins TRBV11-2 to TRBJ2-7; 7 bases are a match to TRBD2. Trimming at V came to 0 bases and at J to 7 bases, leaving 3 bases not matched to a gene. CDR3 length: 13 amino acids. Germline-derived CDR1 and CDR2 are SGHAT and FQNNGV. The CDR3 loop reads CASSLDRGVEQYF. In nucleotides, the CDR3 is TGTGCCAGCAGCTTAGATCGGGGGGTTGAGCAGTACTTC. The full variable domain, in which reference TRBV11-2 and TRBJ2-7 provide the parts outside the CDR3, is EAGVAQSPRYKIIEKRQSVAFWCNPISGHATLYWYQQILGQGPKLLIQFQNNGVVDDSQLPKDRFSAERLKGVDSTLKIQPAKLEDSAVYLCASSLDRGVEQYFGPGTRLTVT.

The chain recombines TRBV6-6 with TRBJ2-7; 9 bases line up with TRBD2. Germline V gives CDR1 MNHNY, CDR2 SVGAGI (reference sequence). With V trimmed by 7 bases and J by 11 bases, 12 bases remained unmatched. This CDR3 contains 13 residues. The CDR3: CASTEGLALKKYF. As DNA, the CDR3 is TGTGCCAGCACCGAGGGACTAGCCCTTAAGAAGTACTTC.

The rearrangement uses TRBV7-9 and TRBJ2-7, with TRBD1 identical over 7 bases. The CDR3 has 14 residues. Germline-derived CDR1 and CDR2 are SEHNR and FQNEAQ (reference sequence). V lost 0 bases, J lost 6 bases, and 5 bases stayed unmatched. The CDR3 DNA sequence: TGTGCCAGCAGCTTAGCGCAGGGGGATCGCGAGCAGTACTTC. Translated: CASSLAQGDREQYF.

This chain connects TRBV27 to TRBJ2-2; D perhaps matches TRBD2 (6 bases). Trimming removed 3 bases at V and 5 bases at J, with 19 bases between. Germline CDR1 MNHEY, CDR2 SMNVEV (reference sequence). This CDR3 has 17 amino acids. In DNA form, the CDR3 reads TGTGCCAGCAGTTTTCTAATTGTAGGGGCGGGGACCGGGGAGCTGTTTTTT. Translation gives CASSFLIVGAGTGELFF.